This T cell receptor (beta chain) came from a study of HIV-infected patients and healthy controls. The length of the CDR3 is 17 residues. V lost 6 bases, J lost 2 bases, and 15 bases stayed unmatched. Germline values: CDR1 SQVTM, CDR2 ANQGSEA. There are many counts of this clonotype. TCRdb redid the calling of the 5' RACE reads with MiXCR, one entry per CDR3 protein. The table includes about 64,000 distinct CDR3 sequences, 15% to 20% detected once. The V gene is TRBV29-1, the J gene TRBJ2-2; 7 nucleotides align to TRBD1. Sequenced: CD4+ T cells from blood. This clonotype was obtained from a human donor in good health. In nucleotides, the CDR3 is TGCAGCGTCTCTTCAACTTTGGGGACAGCCAACACCGGGGAGCTGTTTTTT. Its translation is CSVSSTLGTANTGELFF.